The next 21 T cell receptor beta chains were all read from a single sample in a study of blood T cell repertoires in COVID-19. The data were produced by immunoSEQ multiplex PCR, yet TCRdb's version contains in-frame clones alone and is incomplete. The sample gives approximately 300,000 clones, around nine tenths of which show up once; around 6% is in the top ten. Sequenced material: PBMCs or T cells enriched from blood (not recorded which). The receptors derive from a woman in her thirties who had recovered from COVID-19.

The J gene is TRBJ2-2, the V gene TRBV13, with D tentatively TRBD1 (6 bases). Germline CDR1 and CDR2: PRHDT and FYEKMQ (reference sequence). This CDR3 region has 15 residues. V dropped 2 bases and J dropped 4 bases, with 11 bases sitting between them. CDR3 DNA: TGTGCCAGCAGCTTACAACAGGGTGGCACCGGGGAGCTGTTTTTT. Residues: CASSLQQGGTGELFF.

The rearrangement links TRBV7-2 to TRBJ2-3; 11 bases map to TRBD2. The germline V gene has CDR1 SGHTA and CDR2 FQGNSA. Trimming took 3 bases from V and 3 from J; bases not matched to a gene: 8. The CDR3 is 17 amino acids. CDR3 in amino acids: CASSLASTSGVTDTQYF. In DNA form, the CDR3 reads TGTGCCAGCAGCTTGGCCTCGACTAGCGGGGTAACAGATACGCAGTATTTT.

The rearrangement links TRBV30 to TRBJ1-2; no clear D gene. Germline V gene sequence: CDR1 GTSNPN, CDR2 SVGIG (reference sequence). The CDR3 is made up of 12 amino acids. Trimming cost V 4 bases and J 1 base, with 7 bases left between them. The CDR3 protein is CAWMTGNYGYTF. CDR3 nucleotides: TGTGCCTGGATGACTGGTAACTATGGCTACACCTTC. Full variable domain (outside the CDR3, taken from reference TRBV30 and TRBJ1-2): SQTIHQWPATLVQPVGSPLSLECTVEGTSNPNLYWYRQAAGRGLQLLFYSVGIGQISSEVPQNLSASRPQDRQFILSSKKLLLSDSGFYLCAWMTGNYGYTFGSGTRLTVV.

The chain carries TRBV6-5 and TRBJ1-6; D might be TRBD1 (6 bases). The V end was cut by 6 bases, the J end by 10 bases, with 16 bases between. This CDR3 contains 14 residues. CDR1 and CDR2 from the germline V gene are MNHEY and SVGAGI. CDR3 nucleotides: TGTGCCAGCAGCCTACAGGGATTACGGTCACCCCTCCACTTT. Translated: CASSLQGLRSPLHF.

The rearrangement joins TRBV5-4 to TRBJ1-3; 10 positions match TRBD1. The germline V gene has CDR1 SGHNT and CDR2 YYREEE (reference sequence). The ends lost 0 bases at V and 1 base at J; junction bases unmatched: 1. The CDR3 is 16 amino acids. The CDR3 here is CASSLGDRGSGNTIYF. The CDR3 DNA follows: TGTGCCAGCAGCTTGGGGGACAGGGGTTCTGGAAACACCATATATTTT.

The chain has TRBV5-1 and TRBJ2-7; tentative D call: TRBD1 (5 bases). Germline-derived CDR1 and CDR2 are SGHRS and YFSETQ. This CDR3 has 15 residues. With 0 bases removed from V and 5 bases from J, the gap between germline ends came to 15 bases. The CDR3 spells CASSLGLGRKDEQYF. In nucleotides, the CDR3 is TGCGCCAGCAGCTTGGGCCTGGGGCGCAAGGACGAGCAGTACTTC.

The J gene is TRBJ2-2, the V gene TRBV6-4; 9 positions agree with TRBD1. CDR1 and CDR2 from the germline V gene are MRHNA and SNTAGT. V dropped 0 bases and J dropped 5; count of bases not matched to a gene: 1. The CDR3 totals 15 residues. This CDR3 is CASSDSGTGTGELFF. The CDR3 DNA sequence: TGTGCCAGCAGTGACTCGGGGACAGGGACCGGGGAGCTGTTTTTT.

The chain has TRBV6-2 or TRBV6-3 and TRBJ1-2; 8 positions agree with TRBD1. The length of the CDR3 is 13 residues. V dropped 5 bases and J dropped 4; count of bases not matched to a gene: 3. Germline V CDR1 and CDR2: MNHEY, SVGEGT. The CDR3 region has the DNA TGTGCCAGCAGTGACGGACAGGGCTATGGCTACACCTTC. Amino acid sequence: CASSDGQGYGYTF.

This clone was recorded only once. J is TRBJ1-1 and V is TRBV4-3; weak D call: TRBD1 (5 bases). This CDR3 contains 15 residues. Trimming shortened V by 2 bases and J by 1 base, and 11 bases separated the two germline ends. From germline, CDR1 is LGHNA and CDR2 YSLEER. The CDR3 sequence is CASSQPGLPNTEAFF. CDR3 nucleotides: TGCGCCAGCAGCCAACCGGGACTCCCGAACACTGAAGCTTTCTTT.

The rearrangement uses TRBV30 and TRBJ2-3, with D uncertain. V lost 2 bases to trimming and J lost 3 bases, with 3 bases between them. Germline V gene sequence: CDR1 GTSNPN, CDR2 SVGIG (reference sequence). This CDR3 contains 11 residues. CDR3 sequence reads: CAWSPTDTQYF. CDR3 DNA sequence: TGTGCCTGGAGTCCTACAGATACGCAGTATTTT.

The chain is built from TRBV5-1 and TRBJ2-5; unclear D gene. This CDR3 is built from 13 residues. Germline lookup yields CDR1 SGHRS and CDR2 YFSETQ. Deletions cut 3 bases from V and 7 bases from J, with 13 bases between. CDR3 loop: CASSSSRVATQYF. In DNA, the CDR3 is TGCGCCAGCAGCTCATCCCGAGTCGCGACCCAGTACTTC. Looking up the rest from reference TRBV5-1 and TRBJ2-5 gives the full variable domain: KAGVTQTPRYLIKTRGQQVTLSCSPISGHRSVSWYQQTPGQGLQFLFEYFSETQRNKGNFPGRFSGRQFSNSRSEMNVSTLELGDSALYLCASSSSRVATQYFGPGTRLLVL.

This chain uses TRBV11-2 with TRBJ2-1; no clear D gene. V lost 5 bases and J 12 bases, leaving 14 bases between the germline ends. CDR1 and CDR2 from the germline V gene are SGHAT and FQNNGV. There are 12 residues in the CDR3. The CDR3, as DNA: TGTGCCAGCAGCCCCCCCCTGAGAGCGCAGTTCTTC. Translation: CASSPPLRAQFF.

The gene calls are TRBV6-1 and TRBJ2-7; 7 bases agree with TRBD1. This CDR3 region has 17 residues. The trim removed 2 bases at V and 2 bases at J, leaving 12 bases unmatched. Germline CDR1 MNHNS, CDR2 SASEGT. CDR3 amino acids: CASSERLLGQLPYEQYF. Written as DNA, the CDR3 is TGTGCCAGCAGTGAACGTTTATTGGGACAGTTGCCCTACGAGCAGTACTTC.

J is TRBJ1-2 and V is TRBV12-3 or TRBV12-4, with TRBD1 matching over 7 bases. Unmatched junction bases numbered 8, after V lost 6 bases and J lost 7 bases. CDR3 length: 13 residues. DNA for the CDR3: TGTGCCAGCAGCCTGGAAGGGGGCTTTGGCTACACCTTC. As protein: CASSLEGGFGYTF.

The chain carries TRBV3-1 (or the pseudogene TRBV3-2) and TRBJ2-7, with TRBD1 matching 9 bases. CDR1 LGHDT and CDR2 YNNKEL come from the germline V gene (reference sequence). The CDR3 has 16 residues. V lost 2 bases and J lost 0; bases outside the gene matches: 5. The CDR3 coding sequence is TGTGCCAGCAGCCAACGGGACAGGGCGAGCTCCTACGAGCAGTACTTC. It codes for CASSQRDRASSYEQYF.

This clone was picked up one time. This chain uses TRBV9 with TRBJ2-7; perhaps TRBD1 as D (7 bases). The CDR3 has 14 amino acids. The germline V gene encodes CDR1 SGDLS and CDR2 YYNGEE. V gave up 3 bases and J gave up 0 bases, with 10 bases separating them. CDR3 residues: CASSGRDSSYEQYF. Here the CDR3 DNA reads TGTGCCAGCAGCGGGCGGGACAGCTCCTACGAGCAGTACTTC.

This chain joins TRBV5-1 and TRBJ1-1, with 12 bases identical to TRBD1. CDR1 and CDR2 from the germline V gene are SGHRS and YFSETQ. V shed 3 bases, J shed 5 bases, and the junction held 5 bases outside the gene matches. This CDR3 is 15 amino acids long. The CDR3 sequence is CASSWGDRGRTEAFF. CDR3 sequence (DNA): TGCGCCAGCAGCTGGGGGGACAGGGGGCGAACTGAAGCTTTCTTT.

The genes are TRBV28 and TRBJ1-5, with D possibly TRBD1 on 5 matching bases. The CDR3 consists of 16 residues. Germline V lookup: CDR1 MDHEN, CDR2 SYDVKM. The germline V and J ends were trimmed by 4 bases and 4 bases, with 17 bases remaining between them. CDR3 amino acids: CASSSGGGQGNQPQHF. The CDR3 bases are TGTGCCAGCAGTTCCGGGGGGGGTCAAGGGAATCAGCCCCAGCATTTT.

This clone was found once. The chain uses TRBV18 and TRBJ1-2; the match to TRBD1 covers 12 bases. Trimming took 5 bases from V and 8 from J; bases not matched to a gene: 3. CDR1 is KGHSH and CDR2 is LQKENI in the germline V gene. This CDR3 is built from 13 residues. CDR3 sequence: CASSRDRGLGYTF. DNA of the CDR3: TGTGCCAGCTCAAGGGACAGGGGGCTCGGCTACACCTTC.

The chain is built from TRBV3-1 (or the pseudogene TRBV3-2) and TRBJ2-1; 10 nucleotides line up with TRBD2. Trimming removed 3 bases from V and 5 bases from J; junction bases left unmatched: 4. The germline gives CDR1 LGHDT, CDR2 YNNKEL (reference sequence). CDR3 length: 15 residues. The CDR3 DNA follows: TGTGCCAGCAGCCAGGTCCTAGCGGGAGACAATGAGCAGTTCTTC. Its protein is CASSQVLAGDNEQFF.

CDR3 coding DNA: TGCGCCAGCAGCCCAGGACAGGGATATTTCACTGAAGCTTTCTTT. Protein sequence: CASSPGQGYFTEAFF. The chain employs TRBV5-1 and TRBJ1-1; 8 bases align to TRBD1. The CDR3 contains 15 residues. Germline loops: CDR1 SGHRS, CDR2 YFSETQ. V lost 4 bases and J lost 4; bases outside the gene matches: 9.